This T cell receptor (beta chain) was captured in a study of blood T cell repertoires in COVID-19. At the level of the study: Donors in the United States, Italy and Spain gave samples during acute or convalescent COVID-19.

Profiled with immunoSEQ multiplex PCR; TCRdb holds only in-frame clones, not every one. The sample has some 350,000 clones, more than 75% seen once. Cohort assignment relied on participant-reported clinical history. Two negative PCRs, clearance, or symptom resolution had been documented for recovered Cohort 3 donors. The receptor was isolated from a woman aged 30 to 39 who had recovered from COVID-19. Sequencing was done on a sample of PBMCs or T cells enriched from blood (not recorded which).

The CDR3 DNA reads as TGTGCCAGCAGCTTGGCAGGGACAAATCAGCCCCAGCATTTT. Amino acid sequence: CASSLAGTNQPQHF. J is TRBJ1-5 and V is TRBV5-6; possibly TRBD1 for D (6 bases). There are 14 residues in the CDR3. Trimming removed 0 bases at V and 4 bases at J, with 8 bases between. The germline gives CDR1 SGHDT, CDR2 YYEEEE.